This T cell receptor beta chain stems from a study of shared clonotypes between healthy human individuals. Of note for this clone: What it binds is unknown.

Study findings and constraints: In general, naive subsets displayed greater estimated richness than memory subsets did.

Investigators spread the genomic DNA of each subset evenly over several immunoSEQ plates. How the authors handled the data: Filtering differed since immunoSEQ provided only junctions, with no quality scores. Assay: immunoSEQ multiplex PCR; the TCRdb copy retains only in-frame clones and omits some. V and J calls and clone size come straight from that table; D and trimming were deduced from the DNA. The sample lists 2 million to 2.5 million clones; almost 96% were seen once. From germline, CDR1 is MNHNY and CDR2 SVGAGI (reference sequence). V lost 4 bases to trimming and J lost 5 bases, with 12 bases between them. The CDR3 length is 13 residues.

J is TRBJ2-7 and V is TRBV6-6, with D possibly being TRBD1 (5 bases). The sequence came from a man aged 18 to 35 in good health. Sequenced input: naive CD4+ T cells sorted from blood. Subset noted: CD45RA+ positively selected. The CDR3 region has the DNA TGTGCCAGCAGTTCCATACAGGCCCACGAGCAGTACTTC. Protein sequence: CASSSIQAHEQYF.